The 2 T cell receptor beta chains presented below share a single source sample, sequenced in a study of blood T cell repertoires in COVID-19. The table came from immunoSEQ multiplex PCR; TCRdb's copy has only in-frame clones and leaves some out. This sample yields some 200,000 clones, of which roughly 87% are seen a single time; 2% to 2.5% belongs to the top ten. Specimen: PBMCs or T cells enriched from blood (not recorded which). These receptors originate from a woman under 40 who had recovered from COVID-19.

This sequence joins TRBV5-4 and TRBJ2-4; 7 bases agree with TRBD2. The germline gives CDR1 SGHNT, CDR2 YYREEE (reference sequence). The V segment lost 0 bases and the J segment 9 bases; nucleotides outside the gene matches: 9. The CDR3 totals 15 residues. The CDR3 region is CASSLGRAGVSIQYF. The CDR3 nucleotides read TGTGCCAGCAGCTTGGGGAGGGCGGGAGTGAGCATTCAGTACTTC. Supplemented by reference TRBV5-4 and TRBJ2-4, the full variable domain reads ETGVTQSPTHLIKTRGQQVTLRCSSQSGHNTVSWYQQALGQGPQFIFQYYREEENGRGNFPPRFSGLQFPNYSSELNVNALELDDSALYLCASSLGRAGVSIQYFGAGTRLSVL.

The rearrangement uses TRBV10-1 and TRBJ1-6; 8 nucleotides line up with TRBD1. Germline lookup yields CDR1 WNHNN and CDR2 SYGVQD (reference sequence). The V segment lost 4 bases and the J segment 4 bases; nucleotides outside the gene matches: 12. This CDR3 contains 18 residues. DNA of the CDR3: TGCGCCAGCAGTGCGGGGACAGGCCCCCCGCAATATAATTCACCCCTCCACTTT. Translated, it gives CASSAGTGPPQYNSPLHF.